Below, 18 T cell receptor beta chains from the same sample are listed, as sequenced in a study of T-cell memory formation after mild COVID-19. TCRdb re-called the 5' RACE reads through MiXCR, storing one row per CDR3 protein. The table shows roughly 580,000 distinct CDR3 sequences, with roughly 18% occurring only once. Sequences were obtained from PBMCs or a T cell subset sorted from them (not recorded which). The receptors originated from an adult woman who had mild COVID-19 (a few samples of this study predate the infection). Cell type and time point are not known.

The table lists this clonotype with a few counts. The V call is TRBV7-9, the J call TRBJ1-1; D might be TRBD1 (5 bases). CDR1 SEHNR and CDR2 FQNEAQ come from the germline V gene (reference sequence). The CDR3 extends over 14 amino acids. Trimming pared 5 bases from V and 4 bases from J, leaving 14 bases between. CDR3 amino acids: CASSDRGRVTEAFF. CDR3 coding DNA: TGTGCCAGCAGCGATCGGGGGAGAGTCACTGAAGCTTTCTTT.

At least ten counts were recorded for this clonotype. The gene calls are TRBV27 and TRBJ2-7; D ambiguous. Germline assignment: CDR1 MNHEY and CDR2 SMNVEV (reference sequence). The CDR3 length is 15 residues. With 3 bases removed from V and 1 base from J, the gap between germline ends came to 13 bases. CDR3 bases: TGTGCCAGCAGTTTGGGCCCTTGGGGATCCTACGAGCAGTACTTC. This translates into CASSLGPWGSYEQYF.

This clonotype was seen a few times. The chain recombines TRBV7-3 with TRBJ2-3, with a possible D match to TRBD1 (5 bases). V shed 2 bases and J shed 3 bases, with 18 bases lying between them. CDR3 length equals 17 residues. In germline, CDR1 is SGHTA, CDR2 FQGTGA. CDR3 sequence reads: CASSLWPSKRTTDTQYF. DNA for the CDR3: TGTGCCAGCAGCTTATGGCCGTCAAAGAGGACAACAGATACGCAGTATTTT.

In DNA form, the CDR3 reads TGTGCCAGCAGCCCACACTCCGGGACAGGGGTCAATGAGCAGTTCTTC. Its protein is CASSPHSGTGVNEQFF. This rearrangement joins TRBV9 to TRBJ2-1; 10 bases align to TRBD1. The CDR3 totals 16 residues. Germline loops: CDR1 SGDLS, CDR2 YYNGEE. V dropped 4 bases and J dropped 6; count of bases not matched to a gene: 10. Full variable domain (outside the CDR3, taken from reference TRBV9 and TRBJ2-1): DSGVTQTPKHLITATGQRVTLRCSPRSGDLSVYWYQQSLDQGLQFLIQYYNGEERAKGNILERFSAQQFPDLHSELNLSSLELGDSALYFCASSPHSGTGVNEQFFGPGTRLTVL.

This chain uses TRBV29-1 with TRBJ2-1; 7 bases map to TRBD1. The CDR3 loop spans 14 amino acids. J was trimmed by 7 bases and V by 1 base; bases with no gene match: 7. Germline V gene lookup returns CDR1 SQVTM and CDR2 ANQGSEA. CDR3 protein: CSVEGTGRINEQFF. The CDR3 nucleotides are TGCAGCGTTGAAGGGACAGGTCGGATAAATGAGCAGTTCTTC.

At least ten counts were recorded for this clonotype. This chain uses TRBV5-1 with TRBJ1-2; perhaps TRBD1 as D (5 bases). CDR3 length: 14 residues. Germline values: CDR1 SGHRS, CDR2 YFSETQ. The V and J ends lost 4 bases and 4 bases respectively, with 14 bases between them. The CDR3 region is CASSDTQGIYGYTF. In DNA form, the CDR3 reads TGCGCCAGCAGCGACACTCAGGGTATCTATGGCTACACCTTC.

This chain links TRBV29-1 with TRBJ2-5, with a weak D call TRBD1 (6 bases). This CDR3 spans 13 amino acids. V lost 3 bases, J lost 5 bases, and 13 bases lay in between. Germline V CDR1 and CDR2: SQVTM, ANQGSEA. CDR3 sequence (DNA): TGCAGCGTTGACTCAGGGGCTGGGGAGACCCAGTACTTC. It specifies CSVDSGAGETQYF. The full variable domain, its missing parts supplied by reference TRBV29-1 and TRBJ2-5, is SAVISQKPSRDICQRGTSLTIQCQVDSQVTMMFWYRQQPGQSLTLIATANQGSEATYESGFVIDKFPISRPNLTFSTLTVSNMSPEDSSIYLCSVDSGAGETQYFGPGTRLLVL.

This clonotype was picked up one time. The chain has TRBV14 and TRBJ2-3, with 15 bases that match TRBD2. The CDR3 runs 15 residues. Unmatched junction bases numbered 1, after V lost 3 bases and J lost 6 bases. Per germline, CDR1 SGHDN and CDR2 FVKESK. This chain's CDR3 is CASSHGTSGGDTQYF. The DNA for the CDR3 is TGTGCCAGCAGCCACGGGACTAGCGGGGGGGATACGCAGTATTTT.

V and J are TRBV7-6 and TRBJ1-1; D is ambiguous. The CDR3 totals 13 residues. V dropped 5 bases and J dropped 1 base, with 8 bases sitting between them. The V gene's germline CDR1 is SGHVS and CDR2 FNYEAQ. The CDR3 DNA reads as TGTGCCAGCAGCCGAAGCCCGAACACTGAAGCTTTCTTT. Its protein is CASSRSPNTEAFF.

This clonotype showed up just a few times. The chain has TRBV7-2 and TRBJ2-7, with 9 bases that match TRBD1. This CDR3 is 14 amino acids long. The V gene's germline CDR1 is SGHTA and CDR2 FQGNSA. V trimming: 7 bases; J trimming: 6 bases; junction bases outside the gene matches: 10. The CDR3 is CASNPGTGFFEQYF. The DNA of the CDR3 is TGTGCCAGCAACCCCGGGACAGGGTTCTTCGAGCAGTACTTC. Filled out from reference TRBV7-2 and TRBJ2-7, the complete variable domain reads GAGVSQSPSNKVTEKGKDVELRCDPISGHTALYWYRQSLGQGLEFLIYFQGNSAPDKSGLPSDRFSAERTGGSVSTLTIQRTQQEDSAVYLCASNPGTGFFEQYFGPGTRLTVT.

This clonotype was found a few times. The chain has TRBV13 and TRBJ2-7; D could derive from TRBD1 or TRBD2 (5 bases each). This CDR3 spans 16 amino acids. Trimming removed 5 bases from V and 7 bases from J, with 24 bases in between. Per germline, CDR1 PRHDT and CDR2 FYEKMQ (reference sequence). In DNA, the CDR3 is TGTGCCAGCAGCAGAGCCCCCGGGACGGTCGACGAGGAGCAGTACTTC. Translating it yields CASSRAPGTVDEEQYF.

CDR3 sequence reads: CAGLVSGGNNEQFF. CDR3 bases: TGTGCCGGCTTGGTTAGCGGGGGAAACAATGAGCAGTTCTTC. The J gene is TRBJ2-1, the V gene TRBV6-2 or TRBV6-3; TRBD2 matches at 9 bases. Germline V gives CDR1 MNHEY, CDR2 SVGEGT. The CDR3 is made up of 14 amino acids. Trimming took 11 bases from V and 5 from J; bases not matched to a gene: 10.

The chain has TRBV7-9 and TRBJ1-5; possibly TRBD1 for D (6 bases). The CDR3 totals 12 residues. V was trimmed by 1 base and J by 11 bases, leaving 9 bases between them. Germline CDR1 is SEHNR and CDR2 is FQNEAQ (reference sequence). CDR3: CASSLEGGAQHF. DNA of the CDR3: TGTGCCAGCAGCTTAGAGGGGGGCGCCCAGCATTTT.

This clonotype was detected a few times. This chain links TRBV6-5 with TRBJ1-4; TRBD1 matches at 10 bases. CDR3 length: 16 residues. CDR1 is MNHEY, CDR2 SVGAGI, per germline. The junction had 9 bases not matched to a gene; V was cut back by 6 bases and J by 5 bases. The CDR3 bases are TGTGCCAGCAGCCCCGCGGGACAGGGGCGGAATGAAAAACTGTTTTTT. Protein sequence: CASSPAGQGRNEKLFF.

V is TRBV3-1 and J is TRBJ2-1; 10 bases fit TRBD2. V gave up 11 bases and J gave up 9 bases; unmatched junction bases: 10. Germline V gene sequence: CDR1 LGHDT, CDR2 YNNKEL (reference sequence). The CDR3 has 13 amino acids. The CDR3 region is CAVLSGRAGEQFF. The CDR3 bases are TGTGCCGTTTTAAGCGGGAGGGCCGGTGAGCAGTTCTTC.

This sequence joins TRBV29-1 and TRBJ2-1; 12 bases line up with TRBD2. Trimming took 4 bases from V and 9 from J; bases not matched to a gene: 13. Germline CDR1 and CDR2: SQVTM and ANQGSEA. This CDR3 spans 16 amino acids. In DNA form, the CDR3 reads TGCAGCGTTGCGAACCAAGGACTAGCGGGAACGGGTGAGCAGTTCTTC. Its protein is CSVANQGLAGTGEQFF.

This sequence joins TRBV20-1 and TRBJ2-7, with D possibly being TRBD2 (5 bases). Deletions cut 0 bases from V and 6 bases from J, with 15 bases between. Germline lookup yields CDR1 DFQATT and CDR2 SNEGSKA (reference sequence). CDR3 length: 14 amino acids. CDR3 DNA sequence: TGCAGTGCTAGAGATTTGATTCTAGCTGGCGAGCAGTACTTC. Amino acids: CSARDLILAGEQYF.

This clonotype was recorded at least ten times. The chain carries TRBV7-3 and TRBJ2-2; D is uncertain. Germline values: CDR1 SGHTA, CDR2 FQGTGA. V lost 5 bases and J lost 3, with 10 bases in between. The CDR3 runs 14 residues. For the CDR3, the DNA is TGTGCCAGCAGCCCCTTAGACTACACCGGGGAGCTGTTTTTT. It specifies CASSPLDYTGELFF. Variable domain in full (rest from reference TRBV7-3 and TRBJ2-2): GAGVSQTPSNKVTEKGKYVELRCDPISGHTALYWYRQSLGQGPEFLIYFQGTGAADDSGLPNDRFFAVRPEGSVSTLKIQRTERGDSAVYLCASSPLDYTGELFFGEGSRLTVL.